A selection of T cell receptor beta chains follows, all from one sample in a study of OX40 agonist ivuxolimab in advanced cancers. Method: immunoSEQ multiplex PCR; TCRdb's copy keeps in-frame clones and lacks some. The sample has about 15,000 clones; around 80% are singletons. The sequenced sample was CD4+ or CD8+ T cells sorted from blood, obtained in a trial of the OX40 agonist ivuxolimab. Receptors were obtained from an adult with an advanced solid tumor such as melanoma, head and neck, liver or kidney cancer. Each CDR3 is given with its conserved first and last residue. A D gene is named only where the DNA matches it firmly.

TRBV19	NA	TRBJ2-1	CASTSDPYNEQFF	TGTGCCAGTACCTCAGACCCCTACAATGAGCAGTTCTTC
TRBV19	TRBD2	TRBJ2-2	CASSIRLAAGELFF	TGTGCCAGTAGTATAAGACTAGCCGCCGGGGAGCTGTTTTTT
TRBV5-1	TRBD1	TRBJ2-3	CASSWGTGTGVDTQYF	TGCGCCAGCAGCTGGGGGACAGGGACGGGCGTGGATACGCAGTATTTT
TRBV6-5	TRBD2	TRBJ2-1	CASSLAGSSYNEQFF	TGTGCCAGCAGTCTAGCGGGATCGTCCTACAATGAGCAGTTCTTC
TRBV6-5	NA	TRBJ2-7	CAAQSGSSYEQYF	TGTGCCGCCCAAAGTGGCTCCTCCTACGAGCAGTACTTC
TRBV4-1	NA	TRBJ2-5	CASSQEGQRQETQYF	TGCGCCAGCAGCCAAGAGGGGCAAAGGCAAGAGACCCAGTACTTC
TRBV15	NA	TRBJ2-1	CATSRDLYGEQFF	TGTGCCACCAGCAGAGATCTCTACGGAGAGCAGTTCTTC
TRBV19	TRBD2	TRBJ2-1	CASQTSGSYNEQFF	TGTGCCAGCCAAACTAGCGGGAGCTACAATGAGCAGTTCTTC
TRBV6-6	NA	TRBJ2-4	CASSYDRPTAGDIQYF	TGTGCCAGCAGTTACGATCGGCCCACGGCAGGAGACATTCAGTACTTC
TRBV11-3	NA	TRBJ1-1	CASRGALNTEAFF	TGTGCCAGCCGAGGAGCCTTGAACACTGAAGCTTTCTTT
TRBV6-9	TRBD2	TRBJ2-7	CASGTSGGYEQYF	TGTGCCAGCGGGACTAGCGGGGGCTACGAGCAGTACTTC
TRBV30	NA	TRBJ1-6	CAWSVQGRPGDSPLHF	TGTGCCTGGAGTGTGCAGGGCCGGCCAGGGGATTCACCCCTCCACTTT
TRBV29-1	NA	TRBJ2-7	CSVEDQNREHGEQYF	TGCAGCGTTGAAGATCAGAACAGGGAACATGGGGAGCAGTACTTC
TRBV9	NA	TRBJ2-5	CASSVDPSQETQYF	TGTGCCAGCAGCGTAGACCCCTCACAAGAGACCCAGTACTTC
TRBV11-3	NA	TRBJ2-5	CASNERLAETQYF	TGTGCCAGCAACGAAAGACTTGCAGAGACCCAGTACTTC
TRBV7-9	NA	TRBJ2-7	CASSLGMDEQYF	TGTGCCAGCAGCTTAGGGATGGACGAGCAGTACTTC
TRBV10-1	NA	TRBJ2-3	CASSPRGVGNTQYF	TGCGCCAGCAGCCCGCGAGGAGTTGGGAATACGCAGTATTTT
TRBV5-1	TRBD1	TRBJ1-2	CASSLQGDGYTF	TGCGCCAGCAGCTTGCAGGGGGATGGCTACACCTTC